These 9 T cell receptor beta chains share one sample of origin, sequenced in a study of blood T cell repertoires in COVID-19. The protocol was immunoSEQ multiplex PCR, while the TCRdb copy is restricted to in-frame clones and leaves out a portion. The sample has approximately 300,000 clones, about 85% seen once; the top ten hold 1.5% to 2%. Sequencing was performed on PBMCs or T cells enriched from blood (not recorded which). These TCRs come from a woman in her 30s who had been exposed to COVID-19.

The CDR3 here is CASKGTGLGKLFF. Here the CDR3 DNA reads TGTGCCAGCAAAGGGACAGGGTTAGGGAAACTGTTTTTT. J is TRBJ1-4 and V is TRBV6-6; 9 bases fit TRBD1. The CDR3 contains 13 residues. J was trimmed by 11 bases and V by 7 bases; bases with no gene match: 8. From germline, CDR1 is MNHNY and CDR2 SVGAGI (reference sequence).

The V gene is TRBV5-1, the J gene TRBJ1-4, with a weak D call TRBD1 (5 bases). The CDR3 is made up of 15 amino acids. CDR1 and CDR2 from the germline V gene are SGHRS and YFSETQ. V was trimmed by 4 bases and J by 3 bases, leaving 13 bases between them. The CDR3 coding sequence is TGCGCCAGCAGCGCAAGGGAGGGGTCTAATGAAAAACTGTTTTTT. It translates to CASSAREGSNEKLFF.

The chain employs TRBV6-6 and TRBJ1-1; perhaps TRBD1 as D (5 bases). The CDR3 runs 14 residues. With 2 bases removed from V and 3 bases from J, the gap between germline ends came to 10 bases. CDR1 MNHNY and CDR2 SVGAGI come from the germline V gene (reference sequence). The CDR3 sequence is CASSYQGSDTEAFF. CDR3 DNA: TGTGCCAGCAGTTACCAGGGATCGGACACTGAAGCTTTCTTT.

CDR3 bases: TGTGCCACCAGTGATCCAGGGTATGGCTACACCTTC. Translated, it gives CATSDPGYGYTF. This chain links TRBV24-1 with TRBJ1-2, with D maybe TRBD1 (5 bases). Trimming pared 3 bases from V and 5 bases from J, leaving 6 bases between. In germline, CDR1 is KGHDR, CDR2 SFDVKD. The CDR3 has 12 residues.

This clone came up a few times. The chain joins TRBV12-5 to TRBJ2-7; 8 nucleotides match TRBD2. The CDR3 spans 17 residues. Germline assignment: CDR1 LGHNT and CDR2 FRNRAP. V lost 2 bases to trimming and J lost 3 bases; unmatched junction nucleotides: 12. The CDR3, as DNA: TGTGCTAGTGGTTTGCCAACCCGGGGGGGGCGACGCTACGAGCAGTACTTC. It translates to CASGLPTRGGRRYEQYF.

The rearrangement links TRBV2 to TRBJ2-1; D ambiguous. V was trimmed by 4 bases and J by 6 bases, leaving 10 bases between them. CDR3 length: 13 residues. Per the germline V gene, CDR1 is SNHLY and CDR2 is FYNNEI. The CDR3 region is CASSVIQRNEQFF. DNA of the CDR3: TGTGCCAGCAGTGTTATCCAGCGCAATGAGCAGTTCTTC.

CDR3 residues: CASSSGGELFF. The DNA of the CDR3 is TGTGCCAGCAGCTCAGGCGGGGAGCTGTTTTTT. This rearrangement joins TRBV7-2 to TRBJ2-2, with no clear D. The length of the CDR3 is 11 residues. V dropped 4 bases and J dropped 7 bases, with 4 bases sitting between them. The germline V gene has CDR1 SGHTA and CDR2 FQGNSA.

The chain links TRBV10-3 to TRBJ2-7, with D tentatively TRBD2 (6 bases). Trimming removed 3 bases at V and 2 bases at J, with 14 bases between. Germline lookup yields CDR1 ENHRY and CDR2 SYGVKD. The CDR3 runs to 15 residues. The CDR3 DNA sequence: TGTGCCATCAGTGATCCCGCGGGGCCCACCTACGAGCAGTACTTC. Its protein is CAISDPAGPTYEQYF.

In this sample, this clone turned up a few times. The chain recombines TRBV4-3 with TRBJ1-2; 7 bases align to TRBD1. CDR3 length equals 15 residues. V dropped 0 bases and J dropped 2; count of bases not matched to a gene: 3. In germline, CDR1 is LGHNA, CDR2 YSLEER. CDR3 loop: CASSQDSGGNYGYTF. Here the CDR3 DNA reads TGCGCCAGCAGCCAAGACTCAGGGGGGAACTATGGCTACACCTTC.